Below, 23 T cell receptor beta chains from the same sample are listed, as sequenced in a study of T cells in Graves' hyperthyroidism and ophthalmopathy. Amplification yielded TCR beta CDR3 regions, with RNA transcripts as the source. A set of HTBI primers served as the primers for a first-round RT-PCR of the TCR CDR3. One entry per CDR3 protein, called by TCRdb with MiXCR from the multiplex PCR reads. The sample lists about 610,000 distinct CDR3 sequences, 14% to 15% occurring once. The specimen sequenced was blood. The receptors were sampled from a woman between 40 and 55 years old with Graves' ophthalmopathy.

This chain joins TRBV6-5 and TRBJ2-2; tentatively, D is TRBD1 (5 bases). CDR3 length: 16 amino acids. The V and J ends lost 0 bases and 6 bases respectively, with 14 bases between them. Germline CDR1 is MNHEY and CDR2 is SVGAGI. The CDR3: CASSYSERTGPGELFF. CDR3 DNA: TGTGCCAGCAGTTACTCAGAAAGAACAGGACCCGGGGAGCTGTTTTTT.

The J gene is TRBJ2-5, the V gene TRBV9; 7 nucleotides agree with TRBD1. Losses at the gene ends were 2 bases for V and 4 bases for J; bases not matched to a gene: 8. The CDR3 extends over 15 amino acids. Per germline, CDR1 SGDLS and CDR2 YYNGEE. CDR3 in DNA: TGTGCCAGCAGCGTTGCCGTACAGGGGAGAGAGACCCAGTACTTC. It encodes CASSVAVQGRETQYF.

This clonotype was found many times. The chain uses TRBV6-1 and TRBJ2-7, with a weak D call TRBD2 (7 bases). Germline values: CDR1 MNHNS, CDR2 SASEGT. The CDR3 has 13 residues. Deletions cut 7 bases from V and 5 bases from J, with 15 bases between. Written as DNA, the CDR3 is TGTGCCAGCAAGGGGGGGGGCGAGCACGAGCAGTACTTC. Translating gives CASKGGGEHEQYF.

This clonotype was seen at least ten times. The chain carries TRBV30 and TRBJ1-5, with a possible D match to TRBD1 (5 bases). Germline assignment: CDR1 GTSNPN and CDR2 SVGIG (reference sequence). Trimming cost V 2 bases and J 4 bases, with 9 bases left between them. The CDR3 spans 13 residues. The CDR3 DNA follows: TGTGCCTGGAGTTCGCAGGGAAATCAGCCCCAGCATTTT. It encodes CAWSSQGNQPQHF.

Many counts were recorded for this clonotype. The chain uses TRBV28 and TRBJ2-7, with TRBD2 identical over 10 bases. The CDR3 is made up of 15 amino acids. V lost 5 bases to trimming and J lost 4 bases; unmatched junction nucleotides: 8. Germline assignment: CDR1 MDHEN and CDR2 SYDVKM. This chain's CDR3 is CASSRGLAAVYEQYF. The CDR3 DNA reads TGTGCCAGCAGTCGAGGACTAGCGGCCGTATACGAGCAGTACTTC.

The chain recombines TRBV9 with TRBJ2-1; 8 nucleotides align to TRBD2. Per germline, CDR1 SGDLS and CDR2 YYNGEE. The CDR3 has 20 amino acids. The trim removed 2 bases at V and 0 bases at J, leaving 16 bases unmatched. The CDR3 reads CASSVGGGYRFSSSYNEQFF. As DNA, the CDR3 is TGTGCCAGCAGCGTCGGGGGGGGGTACAGGTTTAGCAGCTCCTACAATGAGCAGTTCTTC.

Ten or more counts support this clonotype. The rearrangement links TRBV6-1 to TRBJ1-3, with D hard to call. The CDR3 is 14 residues long. Trimming removed 7 bases from V and 2 bases from J, with 12 bases in between. The V gene's germline CDR1 is MNHNS and CDR2 SASEGT. CDR3 protein: CASKPGETGNTIYF. The CDR3 coding sequence is TGTGCCAGCAAGCCCGGAGAGACTGGAAACACCATATATTTT.

This clonotype was counted many times. The rearrangement links TRBV12-3 or TRBV12-4 to TRBJ2-5; D not certain. The CDR3 runs to 15 residues. The V end lost 7 bases, the J end lost 1 base, and 16 bases lay between the germline ends. The CDR3 DNA follows: TGTGCCAGCACCCAGGTCGAGTCCGGCCAAGAGACCCAGTACTTC. Protein sequence: CASTQVESGQETQYF.

The genes are TRBV12-5 and TRBJ1-5, with 10 bases that match TRBD1. Germline V gives CDR1 LGHNT, CDR2 FRNRAP. Trimming took 6 bases from V and 6 from J; bases not matched to a gene: 8. The CDR3 totals 15 residues. CDR3: CASGPGQGDLQPQHF. CDR3 nucleotides: TGTGCTAGTGGCCCCGGACAGGGGGACCTTCAGCCCCAGCATTTT.

The table lists this clonotype with many counts. The chain links TRBV12-3 or TRBV12-4 to TRBJ1-1; TRBD1 matches 8 bases. The CDR3 contains 14 residues. J gave up 4 bases and V 3 bases, and 4 bases lay outside the gene matches. CDR3 residues: CASSFRQGTTEAFF. Here the CDR3 DNA reads TGTGCCAGCAGTTTCAGACAGGGGACCACTGAAGCTTTCTTT.

This clonotype was observed many times. The rearrangement uses TRBV12-3 or TRBV12-4 and TRBJ1-2, with D possibly matching TRBD1 (5 bases). Trimming took off 7 bases at V and 8 bases at J, with 20 bases between the two ends. The CDR3 sequence is 14 residues long. CDR3 DNA: TGTGCCAGCACCCCCGGGACGCTGGTCTCGGGCTACACCTTC. Protein: CASTPGTLVSGYTF.

Many counts were recorded for this clonotype. The CDR3 protein is CASSYWADQETQYF. DNA of the CDR3: TGTGCCAGCAGTTACTGGGCGGACCAAGAGACCCAGTACTTC. This chain uses TRBV6-2 or TRBV6-3 with TRBJ2-5; D gene ambiguous. V lost 1 base, J lost 0 bases, and 6 bases lay in between. Germline-derived CDR1 and CDR2 are MNHEY and SVGEGT. This CDR3 contains 14 residues.

This clonotype appeared many times. V is TRBV12-3 or TRBV12-4 and J is TRBJ2-7; D is unresolved. Trimming stripped 3 bases from V and 5 bases from J, with 8 bases between. The CDR3 has 12 residues. The CDR3 sequence is CASSFLLDEQYF. Written as DNA, the CDR3 is TGTGCCAGCAGTTTCCTCCTGGACGAGCAGTACTTC.

The chain carries TRBV12-3 or TRBV12-4 and TRBJ2-5; D is unclear. Trimming cost V 6 bases and J 4 bases, with 6 bases left between them. The CDR3 loop spans 11 amino acids. The CDR3 loop reads CASRARETQYF. As DNA, the CDR3 is TGTGCCAGCAGGGCCCGAGAGACCCAGTACTTC.

This clonotype was seen more than once but under ten times. V and J are TRBV29-1 and TRBJ2-7; 8 nucleotides align to TRBD1. The germline gives CDR1 SQVTM, CDR2 ANQGSEA. The CDR3 loop spans 15 amino acids. V dropped 6 bases and J dropped 0; count of bases not matched to a gene: 10. The CDR3 DNA is TGCAGCGTCCAATCTACCGGGACAGGCTCCTACGAGCAGTACTTC. The encoded protein is CSVQSTGTGSYEQYF.

At least ten counts were recorded for this clonotype. V and J are TRBV11-2 and TRBJ1-1; no definite D call. The V gene lost 5 bases and the J gene lost 2 bases, with 12 bases spanning the gap. This CDR3 is 14 amino acids long. Germline assignment: CDR1 SGHAT and CDR2 FQNNGV. CDR3 nucleotide sequence: TGTGCCAGCAGCACGCAACCGTATAACACTGAAGCTTTCTTT. It specifies CASSTQPYNTEAFF.

This clonotype was seen ten or more times. The chain is built from TRBV28 and TRBJ2-7; D call uncertain. The V gene's germline CDR1 is MDHEN and CDR2 SYDVKM. V was shortened by 4 bases and J by 5 bases, with 9 bases between the two germline ends. This CDR3 contains 12 residues. CDR3 in DNA: TGTGCCAGCAGTTCCAAGTTTCACGAGCAGTACTTC. Translating gives CASSSKFHEQYF. The whole variable domain, remainder taken from reference TRBV28 and TRBJ2-7, is DVKVTQSSRYLVKRTGEKVFLECVQDMDHENMFWYRQDPGLGLRLIYFSYDVKMKEKGDIPEGYSVSREKKERFSLILESASTNQTSMYLCASSSKFHEQYFGPGTRLTVT.

The chain is built from TRBV20-1 and TRBJ2-7, with no clear D. The germline gives CDR1 DFQATT, CDR2 SNEGSKA (reference sequence). V dropped 4 bases and J dropped 6 bases, with 22 bases sitting between them. This CDR3 contains 15 residues. CDR3 sequence: CSAKPSHRTAFEQYF. In DNA, the CDR3 is TGCAGTGCTAAACCAAGTCATCGGACGGCCTTCGAGCAGTACTTC.

A few counts support this clonotype. The V call is TRBV24-1, the J call TRBJ2-5, with 8 bases matching TRBD1. V was clipped by 3 bases and J by 0 bases; unmatched bases: 5. The CDR3 is made up of 16 amino acids. From germline, CDR1 is KGHDR and CDR2 SFDVKD. CDR3: CATSDLNRGYQETQYF. CDR3 nucleotides: TGTGCCACCAGTGATCTAAACAGGGGGTACCAAGAGACCCAGTACTTC.

This clonotype showed up many times. J is TRBJ2-7 and V is TRBV7-2; D remains ambiguous. The CDR3 totals 15 residues. From germline, CDR1 is SGHTA and CDR2 FQGNSA. Trimming pared 2 bases from V and 6 bases from J, leaving 17 bases between. CDR3 residues: CASSLWVGVVGEQYF. The CDR3 nucleotides read TGTGCCAGCAGCTTATGGGTTGGAGTGGTGGGCGAGCAGTACTTC.

This clonotype occurred many times. J is TRBJ1-1 and V is TRBV2; no reliable D call. The germline V and J ends were trimmed by 11 bases and 1 base, with 8 bases remaining between them. There are 11 residues in the CDR3. The germline CDR1 and CDR2 sequences are SNHLY and FYNNEI. CDR3 sequence reads: CAGRGNTEAFF. In nucleotides, the CDR3 is TGTGCCGGTCGAGGGAACACTGAAGCTTTCTTT.

This clonotype was detected many times. The genes are TRBV20-1 and TRBJ2-7, with D possibly matching TRBD2 (5 bases). V gave up 6 bases and J gave up 2 bases, with 8 bases separating them. The CDR3 has 11 amino acids. Germline-derived CDR1 and CDR2 are DFQATT and SNEGSKA (reference sequence). The CDR3 DNA reads as TGCAGTGCAGCGGCCACCTACGAGCAGTACTTC. It encodes CSAAATYEQYF.

This sequence joins TRBV10-3 and TRBJ1-2, with 12 nucleotides matching TRBD1. CDR1 and CDR2 from the germline V gene are ENHRY and SYGVKD. This CDR3 comprises 15 residues. In DNA form, the CDR3 reads TGTGCAACCCGCTACGGGGGGACAGGGGGCGATGGCTACACCTTC. Translation gives CATRYGGTGGDGYTF.